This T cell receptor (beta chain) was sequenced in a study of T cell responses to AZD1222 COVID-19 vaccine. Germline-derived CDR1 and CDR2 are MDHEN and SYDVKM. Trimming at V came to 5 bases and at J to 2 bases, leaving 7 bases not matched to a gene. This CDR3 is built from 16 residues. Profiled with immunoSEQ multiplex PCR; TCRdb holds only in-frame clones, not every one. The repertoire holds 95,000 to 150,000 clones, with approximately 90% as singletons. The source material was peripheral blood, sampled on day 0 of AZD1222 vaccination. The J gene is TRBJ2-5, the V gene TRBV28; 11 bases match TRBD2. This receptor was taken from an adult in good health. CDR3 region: CASSAPLAGAQETQYF. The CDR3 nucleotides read TGTGCCAGCAGTGCACCACTAGCGGGGGCTCAAGAGACCCAGTACTTC.